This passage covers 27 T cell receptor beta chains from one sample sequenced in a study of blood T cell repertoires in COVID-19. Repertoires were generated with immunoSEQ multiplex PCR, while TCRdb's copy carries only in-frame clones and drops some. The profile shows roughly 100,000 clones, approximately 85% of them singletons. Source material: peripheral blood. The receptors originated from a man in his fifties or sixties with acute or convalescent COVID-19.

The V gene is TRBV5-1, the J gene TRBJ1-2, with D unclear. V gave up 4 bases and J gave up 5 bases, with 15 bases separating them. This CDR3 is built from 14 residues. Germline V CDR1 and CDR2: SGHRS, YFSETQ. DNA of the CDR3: TGCGCCAGCAGCCTCGGGGTCCCCGGGTATGGCTACACCTTC. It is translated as CASSLGVPGYGYTF.

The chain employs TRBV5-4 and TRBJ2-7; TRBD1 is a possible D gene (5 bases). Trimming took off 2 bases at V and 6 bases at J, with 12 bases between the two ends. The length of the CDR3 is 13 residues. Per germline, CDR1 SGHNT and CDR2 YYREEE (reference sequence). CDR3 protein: CASSFRRTPEQYF. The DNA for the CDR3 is TGTGCCAGCAGCTTTCGTCGGACACCCGAGCAGTACTTC.

CDR3 amino acids: CSVETPRGETQYF. In DNA, the CDR3 is TGCAGCGTTGAAACCCCCCGCGGGGAGACCCAGTACTTC. The genes are TRBV29-1 and TRBJ2-5, with TRBD2 as a possible D gene (5 bases). The CDR3 covers 13 residues. Looked up from germline, CDR1 is SQVTM and CDR2 is ANQGSEA. Trimming left V 2 bases short and J 5 bases short, with 12 bases between.

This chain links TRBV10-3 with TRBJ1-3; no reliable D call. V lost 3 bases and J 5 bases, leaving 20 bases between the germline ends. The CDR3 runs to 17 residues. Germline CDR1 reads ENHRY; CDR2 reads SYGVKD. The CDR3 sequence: CAISDLSSAGIRNTIYF. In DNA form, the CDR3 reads TGTGCCATCAGTGACCTATCGAGTGCGGGGATAAGAAACACCATATATTTT.

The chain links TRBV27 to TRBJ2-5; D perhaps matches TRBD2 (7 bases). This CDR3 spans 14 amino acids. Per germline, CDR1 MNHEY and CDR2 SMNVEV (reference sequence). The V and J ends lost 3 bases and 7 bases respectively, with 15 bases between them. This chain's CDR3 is CASSLGGRSGTQYF. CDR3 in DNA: TGTGCCAGCAGTTTGGGGGGGCGGTCGGGGACCCAGTACTTC.

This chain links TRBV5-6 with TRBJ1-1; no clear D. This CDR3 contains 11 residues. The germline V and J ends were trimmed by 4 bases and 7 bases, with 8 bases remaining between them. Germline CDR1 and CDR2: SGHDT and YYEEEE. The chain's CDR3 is CASSRTGEAFF. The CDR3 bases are TGTGCCAGCAGCCGAACGGGTGAAGCTTTCTTT. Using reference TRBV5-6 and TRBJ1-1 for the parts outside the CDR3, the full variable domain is DAGVTQSPTHLIKTRGQQVTLRCSPKSGHDTVSWYQQALGQGPQFIFQYYEEEERQRGNFPDRFSGHQFPNYSSELNVNALLLGDSALYLCASSRTGEAFFGQGTRLTVV.

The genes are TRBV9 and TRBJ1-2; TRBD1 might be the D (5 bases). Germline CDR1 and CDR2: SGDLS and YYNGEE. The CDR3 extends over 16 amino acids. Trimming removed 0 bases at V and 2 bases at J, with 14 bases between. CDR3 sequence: CASSVGIRDINYGYTF. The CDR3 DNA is TGTGCCAGCAGCGTAGGAATCAGGGATATCAACTATGGCTACACCTTC.

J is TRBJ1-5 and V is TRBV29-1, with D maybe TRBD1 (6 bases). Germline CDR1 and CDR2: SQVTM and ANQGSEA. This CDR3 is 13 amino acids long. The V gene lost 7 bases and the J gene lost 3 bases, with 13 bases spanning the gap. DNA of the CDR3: TGCAGCGCCCGGACAGCTAACAATCAGCCCCAGCATTTT. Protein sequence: CSARTANNQPQHF.

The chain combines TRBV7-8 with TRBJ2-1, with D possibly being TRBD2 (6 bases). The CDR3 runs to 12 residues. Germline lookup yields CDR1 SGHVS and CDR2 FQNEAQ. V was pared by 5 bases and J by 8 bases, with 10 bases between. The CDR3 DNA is TGTGCCAGCAGCCCGTGGGAGGATGAGCAGTTCTTC. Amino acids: CASSPWEDEQFF.

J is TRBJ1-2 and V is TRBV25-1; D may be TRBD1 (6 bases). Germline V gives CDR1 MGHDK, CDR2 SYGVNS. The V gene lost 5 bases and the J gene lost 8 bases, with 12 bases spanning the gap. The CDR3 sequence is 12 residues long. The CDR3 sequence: CASSFHREGYTF. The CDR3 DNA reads TGTGCCAGCAGTTTTCACAGGGAAGGCTACACCTTC.

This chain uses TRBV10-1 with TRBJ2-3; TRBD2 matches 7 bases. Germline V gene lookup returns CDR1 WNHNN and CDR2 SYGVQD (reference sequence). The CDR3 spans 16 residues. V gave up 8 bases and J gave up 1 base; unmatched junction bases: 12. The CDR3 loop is CASGDYTAGGTDTQYF. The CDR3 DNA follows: TGCGCCAGCGGGGATTACACGGCGGGGGGCACAGATACGCAGTATTTT.

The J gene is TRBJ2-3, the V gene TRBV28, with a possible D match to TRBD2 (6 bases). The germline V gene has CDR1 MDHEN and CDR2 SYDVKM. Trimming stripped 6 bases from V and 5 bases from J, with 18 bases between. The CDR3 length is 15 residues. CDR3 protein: CASSMGGDGIDTQYF. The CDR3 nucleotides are TGTGCCAGCAGCATGGGGGGAGACGGAATAGATACGCAGTATTTT.

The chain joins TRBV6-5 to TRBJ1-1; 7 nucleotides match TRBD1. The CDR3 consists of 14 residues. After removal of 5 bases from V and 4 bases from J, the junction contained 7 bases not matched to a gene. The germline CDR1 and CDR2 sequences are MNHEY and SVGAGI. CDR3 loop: CASSRVGGFTEAFF. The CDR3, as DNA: TGTGCCAGCAGTAGAGTAGGGGGCTTCACTGAAGCTTTCTTT.

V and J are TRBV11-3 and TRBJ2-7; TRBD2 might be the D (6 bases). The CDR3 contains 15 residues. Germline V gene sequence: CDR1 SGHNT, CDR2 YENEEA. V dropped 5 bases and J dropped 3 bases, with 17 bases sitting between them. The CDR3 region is CASSPDDGRIYEQYF. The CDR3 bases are TGTGCCAGCAGCCCAGACGACGGGAGAATCTACGAGCAGTACTTC.

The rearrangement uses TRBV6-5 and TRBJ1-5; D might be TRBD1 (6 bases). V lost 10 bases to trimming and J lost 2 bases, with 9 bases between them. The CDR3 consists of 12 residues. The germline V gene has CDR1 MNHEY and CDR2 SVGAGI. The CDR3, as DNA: TGTGCCACCAGGGGAGGCAATCAGCCCCAGCATTTT. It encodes CATRGGNQPQHF.

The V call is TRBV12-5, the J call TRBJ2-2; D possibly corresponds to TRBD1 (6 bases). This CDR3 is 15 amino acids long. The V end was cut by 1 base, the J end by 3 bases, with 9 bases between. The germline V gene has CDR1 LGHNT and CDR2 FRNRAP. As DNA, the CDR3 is TGTGCTAGTGGTTTGGGACAGGTGTACACCGGGGAGCTGTTTTTT. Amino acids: CASGLGQVYTGELFF.

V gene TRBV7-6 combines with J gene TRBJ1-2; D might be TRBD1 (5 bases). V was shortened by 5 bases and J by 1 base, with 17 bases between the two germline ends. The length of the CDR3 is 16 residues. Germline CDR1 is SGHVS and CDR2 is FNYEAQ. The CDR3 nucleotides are TGTGCCAGCAGCCCGTCTTCAGGAGGGGATAACTATGGCTACACCTTC. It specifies CASSPSSGGDNYGYTF.

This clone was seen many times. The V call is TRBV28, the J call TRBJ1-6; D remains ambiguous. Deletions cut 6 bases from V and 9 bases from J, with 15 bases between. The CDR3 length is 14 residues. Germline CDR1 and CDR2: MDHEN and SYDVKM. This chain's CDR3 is CASSPLVGVSPLHF. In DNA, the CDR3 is TGTGCCAGCAGCCCGCTGGTAGGAGTTTCACCCCTCCACTTT.

The CDR3 loop is CASTSYGHTGELFF. The CDR3 nucleotides read TGTGCCAGCACCTCTTATGGGCACACCGGGGAGCTGTTTTTT. The chain links TRBV27 to TRBJ2-2; D is unclear. Germline CDR1 MNHEY, CDR2 SMNVEV (reference sequence). CDR3 size: 14 residues. Trimming stripped 7 bases from V and 3 bases from J, with 12 bases between.

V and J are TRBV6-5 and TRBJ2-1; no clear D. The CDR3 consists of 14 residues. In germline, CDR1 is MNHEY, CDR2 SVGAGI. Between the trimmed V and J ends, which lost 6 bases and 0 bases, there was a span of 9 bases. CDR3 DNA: TGTGCCAGCAGCCCCCCGAGCTCCTACAATGAGCAGTTCTTC. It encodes CASSPPSSYNEQFF.

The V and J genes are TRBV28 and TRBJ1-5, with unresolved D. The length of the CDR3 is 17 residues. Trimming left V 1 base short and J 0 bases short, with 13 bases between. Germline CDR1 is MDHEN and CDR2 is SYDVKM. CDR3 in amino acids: CASSLLSPGYSNQPQHF. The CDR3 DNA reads TGTGCCAGCAGTTTATTGTCCCCCGGGTATAGCAATCAGCCCCAGCATTTT.

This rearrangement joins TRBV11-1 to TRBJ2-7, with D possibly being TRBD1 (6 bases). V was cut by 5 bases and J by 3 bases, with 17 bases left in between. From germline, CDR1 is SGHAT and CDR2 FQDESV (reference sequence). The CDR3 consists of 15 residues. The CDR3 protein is CASSPRDRQVYEQYF. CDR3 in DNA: TGTGCCAGCAGCCCTAGGGACCGACAGGTCTACGAGCAGTACTTC. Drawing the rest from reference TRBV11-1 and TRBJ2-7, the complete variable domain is EAEVAQSPRYKITEKSQAVAFWCDPISGHATLYWYRQILGQGPELLVQFQDESVVDDSQLPKDRFSAERLKGVDSTLKIQPAELGDSAMYLCASSPRDRQVYEQYFGPGTRLTVT.

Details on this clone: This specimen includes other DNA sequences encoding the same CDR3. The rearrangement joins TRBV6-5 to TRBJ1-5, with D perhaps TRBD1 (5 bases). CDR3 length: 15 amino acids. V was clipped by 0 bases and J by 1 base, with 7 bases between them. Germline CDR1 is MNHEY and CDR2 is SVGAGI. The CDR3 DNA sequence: TGTGCCAGCAGTTACTCGGCAGGGAGCAATCAGCCCCAGCATTTT. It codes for CASSYSAGSNQPQHF.

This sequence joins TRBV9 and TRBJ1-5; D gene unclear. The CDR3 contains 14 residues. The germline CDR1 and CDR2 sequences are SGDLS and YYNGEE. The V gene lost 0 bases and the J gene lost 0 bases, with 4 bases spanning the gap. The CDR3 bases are TGTGCCAGCAGCGTAGGACTTAGCAATCAGCCCCAGCATTTT. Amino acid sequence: CASSVGLSNQPQHF.

DNA of the CDR3: TGTGCCAGCAACCAAGGGGGACCTGAAGCTTTCTTT. This translates into CASNQGGPEAFF. The chain is built from TRBV6-5 and TRBJ1-1, with D maybe TRBD1 (6 bases). Per the germline V gene, CDR1 is MNHEY and CDR2 is SVGAGI. The CDR3 is 12 amino acids. With 7 bases removed from V and 6 bases from J, the gap between germline ends came to 12 bases.

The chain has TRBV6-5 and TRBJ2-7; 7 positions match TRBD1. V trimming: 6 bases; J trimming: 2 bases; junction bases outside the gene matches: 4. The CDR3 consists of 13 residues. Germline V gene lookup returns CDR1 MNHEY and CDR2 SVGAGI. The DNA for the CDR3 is TGTGCCAGCAGCTACAGGGGAACCTACGAGCAGTACTTC. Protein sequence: CASSYRGTYEQYF.

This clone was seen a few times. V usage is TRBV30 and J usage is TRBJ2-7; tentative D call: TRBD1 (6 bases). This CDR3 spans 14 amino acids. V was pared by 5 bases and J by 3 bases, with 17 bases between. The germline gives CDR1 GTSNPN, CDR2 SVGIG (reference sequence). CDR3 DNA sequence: TGTGCCTGGCGTGAAGGGGGTCCCATCTACGAGCAGTACTTC. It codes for CAWREGGPIYEQYF.